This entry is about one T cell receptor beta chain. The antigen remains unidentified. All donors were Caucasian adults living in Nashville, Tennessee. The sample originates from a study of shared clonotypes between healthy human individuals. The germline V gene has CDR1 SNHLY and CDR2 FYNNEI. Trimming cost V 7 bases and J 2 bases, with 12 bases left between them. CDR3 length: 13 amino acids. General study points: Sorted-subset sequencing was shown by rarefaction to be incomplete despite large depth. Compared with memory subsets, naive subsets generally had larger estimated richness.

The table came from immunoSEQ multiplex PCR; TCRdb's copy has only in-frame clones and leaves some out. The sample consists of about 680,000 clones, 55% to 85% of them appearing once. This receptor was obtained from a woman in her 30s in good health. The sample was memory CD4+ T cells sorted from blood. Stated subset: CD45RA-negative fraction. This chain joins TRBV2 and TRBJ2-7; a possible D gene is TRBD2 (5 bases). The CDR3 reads CASTREFTYEQYF. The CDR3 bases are TGTGCCAGCACTAGGGAGTTTACCTACGAGCAGTACTTC.